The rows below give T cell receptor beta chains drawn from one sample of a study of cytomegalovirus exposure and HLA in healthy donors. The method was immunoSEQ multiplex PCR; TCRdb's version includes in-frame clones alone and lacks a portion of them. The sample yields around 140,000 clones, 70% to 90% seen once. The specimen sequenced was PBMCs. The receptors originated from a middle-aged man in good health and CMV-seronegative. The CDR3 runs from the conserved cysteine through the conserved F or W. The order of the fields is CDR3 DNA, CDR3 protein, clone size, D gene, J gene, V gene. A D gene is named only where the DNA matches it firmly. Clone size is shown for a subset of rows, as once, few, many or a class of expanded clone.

CDR3 DNA: TGTGCCCTTCTACGGTCTTATCAGCCCCAGCATTTT
CDR3 protein: CALLRSYQPQHF
clone size: -
D gene: -
J gene: TRBJ1-5
V gene: TRBV19

CDR3 DNA: TGTGCCAGCAGCTCGTGGGACAGGTTTCACGAGCAGTACTTC
CDR3 protein: CASSSWDRFHEQYF
clone size: once
D gene: TRBD1
J gene: TRBJ2-7
V gene: TRBV7-6

CDR3 DNA: TGTGCCAGCAGCCAAGTTTTTGGAGGGGTCCAAGAGACCCAGTACTTC
CDR3 protein: CASSQVFGGVQETQYF
clone size: -
D gene: -
J gene: TRBJ2-5
V gene: TRBV4-2

CDR3 DNA: TGTGCCAGCAGCGCCGGGACAGGGAACACCGGGGAGCTGTTTTTT
CDR3 protein: CASSAGTGNTGELFF
clone size: -
D gene: TRBD1
J gene: TRBJ2-2
V gene: TRBV7-6

CDR3 DNA: TGTGCCAGCAGCTTAGGTCAGAACACTGAAGCTTTCTTT
CDR3 protein: CASSLGQNTEAFF
clone size: -
D gene: -
J gene: TRBJ1-1
V gene: TRBV7-2

CDR3 DNA: TGTTCCAGCAGCATCAGGGATATGAACACTGAAGCTTTCTTT
CDR3 protein: CSSSIRDMNTEAFF
clone size: -
D gene: -
J gene: TRBJ1-1
V gene: TRBV7-9

CDR3 DNA: TGTGCCAGTAGTATGGTTCGACAGGGGGTAAGCGGCTACACCTTC
CDR3 protein: CASSMVRQGVSGYTF
clone size: -
D gene: TRBD1
J gene: TRBJ1-2
V gene: TRBV19

CDR3 DNA: TGTGCCAGCAGCCCCCGGACTAGCGGATCGTTCGAGCGCAATGAGCAGTTCTTC
CDR3 protein: CASSPRTSGSFERNEQFF
clone size: -
D gene: TRBD2
J gene: TRBJ2-1
V gene: TRBV7-2

CDR3 DNA: TGTGCCAGCAGGCCCTCTTTTGGGAGCTCCTATAATTCACCCCTCCACTTT
CDR3 protein: CASRPSFGSSYNSPLHF
clone size: -
D gene: -
J gene: TRBJ1-6
V gene: TRBV27

CDR3 DNA: TGTGCCAGCAGTGCCACGGTGACTAGCGGGAGTTTTAATGAGCAGTTCTTC
CDR3 protein: CASSATVTSGSFNEQFF
clone size: -
D gene: TRBD2
J gene: TRBJ2-1
V gene: TRBV6-4

CDR3 DNA: TGTGCCAGCAGCTTGCAGGGCCCCTACAATGAGCAGTTCTTC
CDR3 protein: CASSLQGPYNEQFF
clone size: -
D gene: -
J gene: TRBJ2-1
V gene: TRBV5-4

CDR3 DNA: TGCAGCGTTGAAGATCCAACAGCCTCTGGAAACACCATATATTTT
CDR3 protein: CSVEDPTASGNTIYF
clone size: -
D gene: -
J gene: TRBJ1-3
V gene: TRBV29-1

CDR3 DNA: TGTGCCAGCAGCTTAGCTAGCGGGGTCTCCTACGAGCAGTACTTC
CDR3 protein: CASSLASGVSYEQYF
clone size: -
D gene: TRBD2
J gene: TRBJ2-7
V gene: TRBV7-9

CDR3 DNA: TGTGCCAGCAGCTTAACAAGCGGGGGGGCCTTCAATGAGCAGTTCTTC
CDR3 protein: CASSLTSGGAFNEQFF
clone size: -
D gene: TRBD2
J gene: TRBJ2-1
V gene: TRBV7-9

CDR3 DNA: TGTGCCAGCAGCCCAGGACAGGAAGAGACCCAGTACTTC
CDR3 protein: CASSPGQEETQYF
clone size: -
D gene: TRBD1
J gene: TRBJ2-5
V gene: TRBV5-4

CDR3 DNA: TGTGCCAGCTCCGGATCAGGGACAGGGTATTACGAGCAGTACTTC
CDR3 protein: CASSGSGTGYYEQYF
clone size: -
D gene: TRBD1
J gene: TRBJ2-7
V gene: TRBV18

CDR3 DNA: TGTGCCAGCAGTTACTTCAGGGGGCTAGAGAGGTACGAGCAGTACTTC
CDR3 protein: CASSYFRGLERYEQYF
clone size: -
D gene: TRBD1
J gene: TRBJ2-7
V gene: TRBV6-5

CDR3 DNA: TGTGCCAGCAGCTGGGGCGGGGATAACTATGGCTACACCTTC
CDR3 protein: CASSWGGDNYGYTF
clone size: -
D gene: -
J gene: TRBJ1-2
V gene: TRBV7-2

CDR3 DNA: TGTGCCAGCAGCCTCCGGGACAGGGTTCACGAGCAGTACTTC
CDR3 protein: CASSLRDRVHEQYF
clone size: -
D gene: TRBD1
J gene: TRBJ2-7
V gene: TRBV7-9

CDR3 DNA: TGCGCCAGCAGCCCTCGACAGGGGATATTGGGCTACACCTTC
CDR3 protein: CASSPRQGILGYTF
clone size: -
D gene: TRBD1
J gene: TRBJ1-2
V gene: TRBV4-1

CDR3 DNA: TGTGCCAGCAGTCACCGGGACAGCTCCTACGAGCAGTACTTC
CDR3 protein: CASSHRDSSYEQYF
clone size: -
D gene: TRBD1
J gene: TRBJ2-7
V gene: TRBV6-5

CDR3 DNA: TGTGCCAGCAGCAAGGGCAGGGGGCGTGCGGGGGCCAACGTCCTGACTTTC
CDR3 protein: CASSKGRGRAGANVLTF
clone size: -
D gene: -
J gene: TRBJ2-6
V gene: TRBV21-1

CDR3 DNA: TGCGCCAGCAGCCAAGATTTGAGGACAGGGATGAACACTGAAGCTTTCTTT
CDR3 protein: CASSQDLRTGMNTEAFF
clone size: -
D gene: TRBD1
J gene: TRBJ1-1
V gene: TRBV4-3

CDR3 DNA: TGTGCCACATTACCGGGACAGCCTAATGAAAAACTGTTTTTT
CDR3 protein: CATLPGQPNEKLFF
clone size: -
D gene: TRBD1
J gene: TRBJ1-4
V gene: TRBV6-6

CDR3 DNA: TGTGCCAGCGGACAGGGGGCGGCGGCTAACTATGGCTACACCTTC
CDR3 protein: CASGQGAAANYGYTF
clone size: -
D gene: TRBD1
J gene: TRBJ1-2
V gene: TRBV27

CDR3 DNA: TGTGCCAGCAGTTTCGGAAGGACAGGGGGACTCACCGGGGAGCTGTTTTTT
CDR3 protein: CASSFGRTGGLTGELFF
clone size: -
D gene: TRBD1
J gene: TRBJ2-2
V gene: TRBV28

CDR3 DNA: TGTGCCAGCAGCTTAAGGGCAGGGGGCTACGAGCAGTACTTC
CDR3 protein: CASSLRAGGYEQYF
clone size: -
D gene: TRBD1
J gene: TRBJ2-7
V gene: TRBV7-2

CDR3 DNA: TGTGCCACCCGACAGGGAGGCCTTGTCCCCTCTGGGGCCAACGTCCTGACTTTC
CDR3 protein: CATRQGGLVPSGANVLTF
clone size: -
D gene: -
J gene: TRBJ2-6
V gene: TRBV27